These 21 T cell receptor beta chains share one sample of origin, sequenced in a study of regulatory and conventional T cells in RAG deficiency. The sorted conventional CD4+ T cells were CD25-low and CD127-high, with genomic DNA sequenced. Repertoires were generated with immunoSEQ multiplex PCR, while TCRdb's copy carries only in-frame clones and drops some. This sample has under 25,000 clones, with around 95% found just once. This sample also appeared in a second study, on regulatory T cells. That work contributes: The PCR used 52 TRBV and 13 TRBJ primers.

What was sequenced was CD25- CD4+ T cells sorted from blood. Source of these receptors: a human donor in good health.

The rearrangement uses TRBV4-3 and TRBJ2-1; no clear D gene. V lost 1 base, J lost 1 base, and 2 bases lay in between. The germline gives CDR1 LGHNA, CDR2 YSLEER. CDR3 length: 13 residues. The CDR3 loop is CASSQASYNEQFF. The DNA of the CDR3 is TGCGCCAGCAGCCAAGCATCCTACAATGAGCAGTTCTTC.

This sequence joins TRBV2 and TRBJ1-1; 12 nucleotides match TRBD1. The CDR3 covers 17 residues. With V trimmed by 8 bases and J by 4 bases, 14 bases remained unmatched. Germline CDR1 SNHLY, CDR2 FYNNEI. CDR3 loop: CASLFRGQGAGGTEAFF. CDR3 coding DNA: TGTGCCAGCCTATTTCGGGGACAGGGGGCGGGTGGCACTGAAGCTTTCTTT.

The chain combines TRBV9 with TRBJ2-7; TRBD2 matches 8 bases. This CDR3 comprises 17 residues. Trimming cost V 0 bases and J 4 bases; bases outside gene matches: 12. Per the germline V gene, CDR1 is SGDLS and CDR2 is YYNGEE. The CDR3 DNA sequence: TGTGCCAGCAGCGTAGACGATTCTCGGGGGGGCGGATACGAGCAGTACTTC. Translating it yields CASSVDDSRGGGYEQYF.

The V and J genes are TRBV5-1 and TRBJ1-1; possible D gene TRBD1, 6 bases. Germline lookup yields CDR1 SGHRS and CDR2 YFSETQ. CDR3 length: 14 amino acids. The germline V and J ends were trimmed by 1 base and 6 bases, with 13 bases remaining between them. CDR3 sequence reads: CASSLWQQGAEAFF. The CDR3 nucleotides are TGCGCCAGCAGCTTGTGGCAACAGGGCGCTGAAGCTTTCTTT.

The genes are TRBV6-5 and TRBJ1-2; a weak D match, TRBD1 (6 bases). This CDR3 region has 15 residues. The V end was cut by 2 bases, the J end by 3 bases, with 13 bases between. CDR1 and CDR2 (germline): MNHEY, SVGAGI. The CDR3 is CASSYAGTRHYGYTF. The CDR3 coding sequence is TGTGCCAGCAGTTACGCCGGGACACGGCACTATGGCTACACCTTC.

This chain uses TRBV7-2 with TRBJ2-6; D gene ambiguous. Trimming pared 0 bases from V and 0 bases from J, leaving 6 bases between. CDR1 is SGHTA and CDR2 is FQGNSA in the germline V gene. This CDR3 has 16 amino acids. In nucleotides, the CDR3 is TGTGCCAGCAGCTTAGCGCCGGGCTCTGGGGCCAACGTCCTGACTTTC. Translation: CASSLAPGSGANVLTF.

The chain links TRBV27 to TRBJ2-7; 7 bases match TRBD2. This CDR3 is 16 amino acids long. V lost 5 bases and J lost 1; bases outside the gene matches: 11. CDR1 and CDR2 from the germline V gene are MNHEY and SMNVEV (reference sequence). The CDR3 DNA sequence: TGTGCCAGCAGTCAGAAACCCCCGGGAGGATCCTACGAGCAGTACTTC. Its protein is CASSQKPPGGSYEQYF.

The rearrangement uses TRBV6-6 and TRBJ2-1, with D possibly being TRBD1 (5 bases). The germline CDR1 and CDR2 sequences are MNHNY and SVGAGI (reference sequence). Trimming removed 2 bases at V and 5 bases at J, with 16 bases between. This CDR3 spans 16 amino acids. The CDR3 DNA reads TGTGCCAGCAGTTACGCCACAGGTTTTGCCCACAATGAGCAGTTCTTC. Translating gives CASSYATGFAHNEQFF.

CDR3 sequence: CASFEAGSYTF. The CDR3 DNA reads TGTGCCAGCTTCGAGGCGGGGAGCTACACCTTC. This chain links TRBV6-6 with TRBJ1-2; D remains unclear. V was pared by 8 bases and J by 9 bases, with 13 bases between. Germline CDR1 is MNHNY and CDR2 is SVGAGI (reference sequence). This CDR3 comprises 11 residues.

The chain is built from TRBV6-5 and TRBJ1-3, with TRBD1 matching over 9 bases. Germline assignment: CDR1 MNHEY and CDR2 SVGAGI. Trimming cost V 4 bases and J 0 bases; bases outside gene matches: 1. The CDR3 consists of 15 residues. In DNA, the CDR3 is TGTGCCAGCAGTTTACAGGGGGCCTCTGGAAACACCATATATTTT. Translated, it gives CASSLQGASGNTIYF.

The chain is built from TRBV2 and TRBJ2-1; 8 bases match TRBD2. Germline lookup yields CDR1 SNHLY and CDR2 FYNNEI. With V trimmed by 4 bases and J by 7 bases, 6 bases remained unmatched. This CDR3 spans 14 amino acids. The CDR3 is CASSVAGGFNEQFF. The CDR3 DNA is TGTGCCAGCAGTGTTGCGGGGGGCTTTAATGAGCAGTTCTTC.

This clone was counted only a few times. The CDR3 protein is CASRVDGNSGNTIYF. The CDR3 DNA is TGTGCCAGCAGAGTTGACGGGAACTCTGGAAACACCATATATTTT. The V and J genes are TRBV2 and TRBJ1-3; unclear D gene. CDR1 is SNHLY and CDR2 is FYNNEI in the germline V gene. V was shortened by 6 bases and J by 0 bases, with 12 bases between the two germline ends. The length of the CDR3 is 15 residues.

The J gene is TRBJ2-2, the V gene TRBV5-1; perhaps TRBD2 as D (6 bases). V was clipped by 0 bases and J by 0 bases, with 12 bases between them. Germline V gene data show CDR1 as SGHRS and CDR2 as YFSETQ. This CDR3 contains 17 residues. Here the CDR3 reads CASSLVPGLANTGELFF. The CDR3 bases are TGCGCCAGCAGCTTGGTCCCGGGACTCGCGAACACCGGGGAGCTGTTTTTT.

In its sample, this clone was seen once. The rearrangement joins TRBV28 to TRBJ1-1; TRBD1 agrees at 8 bases. V was pared by 5 bases and J by 4 bases, with 6 bases of the junction left unmatched. Germline V gives CDR1 MDHEN, CDR2 SYDVKM. The CDR3 runs to 14 residues. The CDR3 region is CASSANTGGTEAFF. The CDR3 DNA follows: TGTGCCAGCAGTGCGAATACAGGGGGCACTGAAGCTTTCTTT.

The rearrangement uses TRBV28 and TRBJ2-5; 11 bases agree with TRBD1. Trimming at V came to 6 bases and at J to 5 bases, leaving 5 bases not matched to a gene. Germline CDR1 MDHEN, CDR2 SYDVKM. This CDR3 is built from 14 residues. CDR3 in amino acids: CASSPGQGAETQYF. The CDR3 coding sequence is TGTGCCAGCAGCCCCGGACAGGGGGCGGAGACCCAGTACTTC.

J is TRBJ2-2 and V is TRBV2, with a possible D match to TRBD2 (5 bases). The CDR3 has 12 residues. Germline assignment: CDR1 SNHLY and CDR2 FYNNEI. V shed 5 bases and J shed 5 bases, with 6 bases lying between them. Written as DNA, the CDR3 is TGTGCCAGCAGTCCGGGAACCGGGGAGCTGTTTTTT. Translating gives CASSPGTGELFF.

The rearrangement links TRBV28 to TRBJ1-1; D gene ambiguous. CDR1 and CDR2 from the germline V gene are MDHEN and SYDVKM. This CDR3 contains 16 residues. Trimming cost V 2 bases and J 2 bases, with 15 bases left between them. CDR3 loop: CASSLPGFTANTEAFF. The CDR3 DNA reads as TGTGCCAGCAGTTTACCAGGATTCACGGCCAACACTGAAGCTTTCTTT.

V usage is TRBV7-2 and J usage is TRBJ2-5, with 8 bases that match TRBD2. Germline CDR1 SGHTA, CDR2 FQGNSA. This CDR3 has 16 residues. The J segment lost 8 bases and the V segment lost 5 bases, leaving 16 bases of the junction unmatched. CDR3 coding DNA: TGTGCCAGCAGCACACGGGGGCGGGGGGCTCCAGAAACCCAGTACTTC. Residues: CASSTRGRGAPETQYF.

The V and J genes are TRBV11-2 and TRBJ2-1, with no clear D. Per the germline V gene, CDR1 is SGHAT and CDR2 is FQNNGV. V was clipped by 1 base and J by 5 bases, with 6 bases between them. The CDR3 runs 13 residues. Here the CDR3 reads CASSLGPDNEQFF. The CDR3 DNA is TGTGCCAGCAGCTTAGGGCCTGACAATGAGCAGTTCTTC.

This clone occurred once. The V gene is TRBV2, the J gene TRBJ2-7; 12 bases fit TRBD1. Trimming at V came to 5 bases and at J to 9 bases, leaving 11 bases not matched to a gene. The CDR3 is made up of 15 amino acids. The germline V gene has CDR1 SNHLY and CDR2 FYNNEI. The CDR3 region is CASSSLGTGGMGQYF. For the CDR3, the DNA is TGTGCCAGCAGTTCGCTCGGGACAGGGGGCATGGGGCAGTACTTC.

The rearrangement joins TRBV7-6 to TRBJ1-1; TRBD1 aligns across 7 bases. This CDR3 region has 14 residues. The V and J ends lost 5 bases and 3 bases, in that order; junction bases with no gene match: 6. The germline V gene encodes CDR1 SGHVS and CDR2 FNYEAQ. The CDR3 sequence is CASSPGQLYTEAFF. CDR3 DNA: TGTGCCAGCAGCCCGGGACAGTTATACACTGAAGCTTTCTTT.